This TCR beta chain was sequenced for a study of blood T cell repertoires in COVID-19. As concerns this clone: Other DNA sequences within the sample encode an identical CDR3.

This table comes from immunoSEQ multiplex PCR, and its TCRdb copy is limited to in-frame clones, with some not included. The sample includes some 260,000 clones, around four fifths of them seen just once. Losses at the gene ends were 0 bases for V and 3 bases for J; bases not matched to a gene: 1. The germline gives CDR1 GTSNPN, CDR2 SVGIG (reference sequence). The CDR3 is 13 amino acids. Sequencing used peripheral blood. The receptor's source is a woman in her thirties or forties with active or convalescent COVID-19. The V call is TRBV30, the J call TRBJ1-1; 7 nucleotides agree with TRBD1. This CDR3 is CAWSVDRDTEAFF. In DNA, the CDR3 is TGTGCCTGGAGTGTCGACAGGGACACTGAAGCTTTCTTT.